These 26 T cell receptor beta chains were all obtained from the same sample, sequenced in a study of OX40 agonist ivuxolimab in advanced cancers. The library was obtained by the immunoSEQ multiplex PCR assay. TCRdb mirrors the immuneACCESS table, restricted to in-frame sequences. Some clones are absent from its copies; in checked studies, under half trace to an unresolved V gene, and the reason for the others is unknown. The sample table lists 80,000 or so clones, roughly 93% of them with a count of one. The ten biggest clones cover approximately 0.32% of the sample. Source: CD4+ or CD8+ T cells sorted from blood, taken in a trial of the OX40 agonist ivuxolimab. The receptor set was obtained from an adult with an advanced solid tumor such as melanoma, head and neck, liver or kidney cancer.

The V gene is TRBV2, the J gene TRBJ2-1; D is undetermined. The CDR3 totals 14 residues. Germline V CDR1 and CDR2: SNHLY, FYNNEI. V lost 0 bases to trimming and J lost 8 bases, with 11 bases between them. Here the CDR3 reads CASSEAVSVYEQFF. DNA for the CDR3: TGTGCCAGCAGTGAAGCGGTTTCTGTCTATGAGCAGTTCTTC. Combining the CDR3 with reference TRBV2 and TRBJ2-1 gives the whole variable domain EPEVTQTPSHQVTQMGQEVILRCVPISNHLYFYWYRQILGQKVEFLVSFYNNEISEKSEIFDDQFSVERPDGSNFTLKIRSTKLEDSAMYFCASSEAVSVYEQFFGPGTRLTVL.

The chain combines TRBV5-1 with TRBJ1-3; D is undetermined. With 4 bases removed from V and 0 bases from J, the gap between germline ends came to 17 bases. The CDR3 is 17 residues long. In germline, CDR1 is SGHRS, CDR2 YFSETQ. CDR3 DNA sequence: TGCGCCAGCAGCCGTTCCCTCGACGGATACTCTGGAAACACCATATATTTT. It encodes CASSRSLDGYSGNTIYF.

V gene TRBV28 combines with J gene TRBJ1-6; D gene unclear. The CDR3 has 15 residues. Germline V gene lookup returns CDR1 MDHEN and CDR2 SYDVKM. V gave up 5 bases and J gave up 7 bases, with 15 bases separating them. CDR3 DNA sequence: TGTGCCAGCAGTCTTCCTACGACGGGAAATTCACCCCTCCACTTT. Translating gives CASSLPTTGNSPLHF.

The genes are TRBV29-1 and TRBJ2-2, with D perhaps TRBD1 (5 bases). The germline CDR1 and CDR2 sequences are SQVTM and ANQGSEA. The CDR3 runs 12 residues. V was trimmed by 7 bases and J by 2 bases, leaving 8 bases between them. As DNA, the CDR3 is TGCAGCGCGCAGGGTAACACCGGGGAGCTGTTTTTT. This encodes CSAQGNTGELFF.

This clone is a singleton in its sample. The V gene is TRBV18, the J gene TRBJ2-3; 11 bases map to TRBD1. V lost 6 bases, J lost 3 bases, and 8 bases stayed unmatched. CDR1 is KGHSH, CDR2 LQKENI, per germline. The CDR3 runs to 16 residues. This CDR3 is CASSPLGQGGTDTQYF. CDR3 nucleotides: TGTGCCAGCTCGCCCCTGGGACAGGGGGGAACAGATACGCAGTATTTT.

This sequence joins TRBV6-6 and TRBJ1-3; 7 bases align to TRBD1. V shed 5 bases, J shed 0 bases, and the junction held 4 bases outside the gene matches. Germline assignment: CDR1 MNHNY and CDR2 SVGAGI (reference sequence). The CDR3 extends over 15 amino acids. The CDR3 loop is CASSRTGYSGNTIYF. The CDR3 nucleotides are TGTGCCAGCAGTAGGACAGGCTACTCTGGAAACACCATATATTTT.

V gene TRBV7-3 combines with J gene TRBJ1-1, with TRBD1 matching 9 bases. The CDR3 length is 14 residues. Losses at the gene ends were 2 bases for V and 5 bases for J; bases not matched to a gene: 3. CDR1 is SGHTA, CDR2 FQGTGA, per germline. The CDR3 reads CASSLGTGWTEAFF. The CDR3 DNA sequence: TGTGCCAGCAGCTTAGGGACAGGGTGGACTGAAGCTTTCTTT. Combining the CDR3 with reference TRBV7-3 and TRBJ1-1 gives the whole variable domain GAGVSQTPSNKVTEKGKYVELRCDPISGHTALYWYRQSLGQGPEFLIYFQGTGAADDSGLPNDRFFAVRPEGSVSTLKIQRTERGDSAVYLCASSLGTGWTEAFFGQGTRLTVV.

The chain joins TRBV30 to TRBJ2-1; no firm D call. This CDR3 is 13 amino acids long. Germline V CDR1 and CDR2: GTSNPN, SVGIG (reference sequence). V shed 5 bases and J shed 0 bases, with 8 bases lying between them. The CDR3 nucleotides read TGTGCCTGGCTCAAAAGCTCCTACAATGAGCAGTTCTTC. The encoded protein is CAWLKSSYNEQFF.

V is TRBV6-1 and J is TRBJ1-5; D perhaps matches TRBD1 (5 bases). The germline V gene encodes CDR1 MNHNS and CDR2 SASEGT. The CDR3 spans 16 residues. Trimming took off 2 bases at V and 6 bases at J, with 17 bases between the two ends. For the CDR3, the DNA is TGTGCCAGCAGTGAAAATGCGATCGGGGCTAGTCAGCCCCAGCATTTT. Translated, it gives CASSENAIGASQPQHF.

This clone was recorded once. The chain couples TRBV5-6 to TRBJ1-1; D is possibly TRBD1 (6 bases). The CDR3 runs to 13 residues. Germline V lookup: CDR1 SGHDT, CDR2 YYEEEE. The ends were cut back, 4 bases at V and 1 base at J, with 8 bases in the middle. CDR3 nucleotides: TGTGCCAGCAGCGGACAGTGGAACACTGAAGCTTTCTTT. It is translated as CASSGQWNTEAFF.

CDR3 nucleotide sequence: TGTGCCAGCTCACCAACTAGCTTGAACACCGGGGAGCTGTTTTTT. Amino acid sequence: CASSPTSLNTGELFF. The chain carries TRBV18 and TRBJ2-2; tentatively, D is TRBD2 (6 bases). CDR3 length: 15 amino acids. Germline V gene data show CDR1 as KGHSH and CDR2 as LQKENI. The V and J ends lost 2 bases and 1 base respectively, with 8 bases between them.

This chain connects TRBV27 to TRBJ1-2; D remains ambiguous. Germline values: CDR1 MNHEY, CDR2 SMNVEV (reference sequence). The V and J ends lost 3 bases and 2 bases respectively, with 10 bases between them. The CDR3 is made up of 14 amino acids. The CDR3 protein is CASSFRAENYGYTF. The CDR3 nucleotides are TGTGCCAGCAGTTTTCGGGCGGAAAACTATGGCTACACCTTC.

This chain links TRBV10-3 with TRBJ1-4; D remains unclear. This CDR3 region has 15 residues. Germline loops: CDR1 ENHRY, CDR2 SYGVKD. The V end lost 0 bases, the J end lost 7 bases, and 12 bases lay between the germline ends. DNA of the CDR3: TGTGCCATCAGTGAGTCCGTGGACCCAGGTGAAAAACTGTTTTTT. It codes for CAISESVDPGEKLFF.

V and J are TRBV2 and TRBJ2-1; 14 positions match TRBD2. Trimming at V came to 6 bases and at J to 12 bases, leaving 7 bases not matched to a gene. This CDR3 region has 14 residues. Germline loops: CDR1 SNHLY, CDR2 FYNNEI. Here the CDR3 DNA reads TGTGCCAGCAGGGGGACTAGCGGGAGCGGTCGGCAGTTCTTC. Translating it yields CASRGTSGSGRQFF.

The chain uses TRBV11-3 and TRBJ2-4; D might be TRBD1 or TRBD2, each matching 5 bases. V lost 8 bases to trimming and J lost 0 bases, with 20 bases between them. Per the germline V gene, CDR1 is SGHNT and CDR2 is YENEEA. The CDR3 spans 17 residues. CDR3 amino acids: CASPSPGRELAKNIQYF. Here the CDR3 DNA reads TGTGCCAGCCCCTCCCCCGGCAGGGAGCTAGCCAAAAACATTCAGTACTTC.

V usage is TRBV10-3 and J usage is TRBJ1-5; 11 nucleotides line up with TRBD1. Germline V gives CDR1 ENHRY, CDR2 SYGVKD. J gave up 3 bases and V 6 bases, and 7 bases lay outside the gene matches. The CDR3 has 16 residues. Written as DNA, the CDR3 is TGTGCCATCAGCGATGGGACAGGGGGGTCCAATCAGCCCCAGCATTTT. This gives the protein CAISDGTGGSNQPQHF.

This chain connects TRBV7-9 to TRBJ1-2, with a weak D call TRBD1 (5 bases). From germline, CDR1 is SEHNR and CDR2 FQNEAQ (reference sequence). There are 13 residues in the CDR3. The V end lost 5 bases, the J end lost 2 bases, and 9 bases lay between the germline ends. The CDR3 loop is CASSPDSNYGYTF. Here the CDR3 DNA reads TGTGCCAGCAGCCCAGACAGCAACTATGGCTACACCTTC.

This chain joins TRBV25-1 and TRBJ1-1, with a possible D match to TRBD1 (5 bases). CDR3 length: 13 residues. Germline CDR1 MGHDK, CDR2 SYGVNS. V lost 8 bases, J lost 0 bases, and 10 bases lay in between. The CDR3: CASRRDLNTEAFF. In nucleotides, the CDR3 is TGTGCCAGCCGCAGGGACTTGAACACTGAAGCTTTCTTT.

The gene calls are TRBV5-1 and TRBJ1-1; D not resolved. The CDR3 sequence is 13 residues long. V was pared by 1 base and J by 0 bases, with 4 bases between. Germline CDR1 reads SGHRS; CDR2 reads YFSETQ. The CDR3 DNA is TGCGCCAGCAGCTTGTTAATGAACACTGAAGCTTTCTTT. Its protein product is CASSLLMNTEAFF.

The genes are TRBV18 and TRBJ2-2; a weak D match, TRBD1 (5 bases). Germline lookup yields CDR1 KGHSH and CDR2 LQKENI. The CDR3 is 16 residues long. Trimming took 0 bases from V and 5 from J, leaving 13 bases between them. The CDR3 loop reads CASSPPVRAETGELFF. The CDR3 region has the DNA TGTGCCAGCTCACCACCGGTCAGGGCCGAGACCGGGGAGCTGTTTTTT.

This chain joins TRBV5-4 and TRBJ1-3, with D unclear. CDR3 size: 16 residues. Germline CDR1 is SGHNT and CDR2 is YYREEE (reference sequence). The ends were cut back, 0 bases at V and 4 bases at J, with 14 bases in the middle. CDR3 amino acids: CASSLGAPGTGNTIYF. CDR3 DNA: TGTGCCAGCAGCTTGGGCGCACCGGGAACGGGAAACACCATATATTTT.

This clone is a singleton in its sample. The chain links TRBV5-1 to TRBJ2-5, with a tentative D call TRBD2 (5 bases). Germline assignment: CDR1 SGHRS and CDR2 YFSETQ. CDR3 length: 15 amino acids. Between the trimmed V and J ends, which lost 0 bases and 1 base, there was a span of 10 bases. The CDR3 sequence: CASSLEYSVQETQYF. The DNA of the CDR3 is TGCGCCAGCAGCTTGGAGTATAGCGTCCAAGAGACCCAGTACTTC.

V is TRBV5-8 and J is TRBJ1-5, with 7 bases lining up with TRBD1. The CDR3 is 15 residues long. Looked up from germline, CDR1 is SGHTS and CDR2 is YDEGEE. With 4 bases clipped from V and 5 bases from J, the junction kept 9 bases outside the gene matches. The CDR3 coding sequence is TGTGCCAGCAGCGCGTACAGGGGTGGCGATCAGCCCCAGCATTTT. This translates into CASSAYRGGDQPQHF.

The V gene is TRBV5-1, the J gene TRBJ2-5; 13 nucleotides line up with TRBD2. The CDR3 contains 12 residues. J gave up 7 bases and V 8 bases, and 2 bases lay outside the gene matches. Germline V gives CDR1 SGHRS, CDR2 YFSETQ. In nucleotides, the CDR3 is TGCGCCAGTAGGACTAGCGGGGGGACCCAGTACTTC. Its protein product is CASRTSGGTQYF.

V and J are TRBV4-3 and TRBJ1-6, with D possibly matching TRBD1 (6 bases). The CDR3 covers 16 residues. The germline gives CDR1 LGHNA, CDR2 YSLEER. V lost 0 bases and J lost 7, with 13 bases in between. The CDR3 is CASSQEGAGLNSPLHF. The DNA for the CDR3 is TGCGCCAGCAGCCAAGAGGGGGCAGGCCTAAATTCACCCCTCCACTTT.

The chain couples TRBV5-1 to TRBJ2-7; D is possibly TRBD1 or TRBD2 (6 bases each). CDR1 is SGHRS, CDR2 YFSETQ, per germline. The CDR3 runs 15 residues. V lost 0 bases to trimming and J lost 6 bases, with 16 bases between them. CDR3 residues: CASSLAGGKLSEQYF. The CDR3 DNA reads TGCGCCAGCAGCTTGGCCGGGGGCAAGTTGAGCGAGCAGTACTTC.